The 15 T cell receptor beta chains below were found in one sample sequenced in a study of T-cell reconstitution after alpha-beta-depleted transplantation in children. Unique molecular identifiers tagged the TCRbeta library. MiXCR was run by TCRdb on the PCR reads, yielding one entry per CDR3 protein. The sample consists of about 230,000 distinct CDR3 sequences, about 9.6% of them appearing once. Sequences were derived from PBMCs from the stem cell graft donor, sampled from the stem cell graft. The receptor source for this set is a human donor who donated a stem cell graft to a child with SCID.

This clonotype has ten or more counts. The chain joins TRBV4-2 to TRBJ2-2; 9 positions match TRBD1. Per the germline V gene, CDR1 is LGHNA and CDR2 is YNFKEQ. Trimming took 0 bases from V and 2 from J; bases not matched to a gene: 1. The CDR3 is made up of 16 amino acids. The CDR3 coding sequence is TGTGCCAGCAGCCAAGAGGACAGGGGAAACACCGGGGAGCTGTTTTTT. It is translated as CASSQEDRGNTGELFF.

This clonotype was observed at least ten times. This sequence joins TRBV4-2 and TRBJ1-2, with a weak D call TRBD1 (5 bases). CDR3 length: 15 amino acids. Germline CDR1 LGHNA, CDR2 YNFKEQ. Trimming pared 4 bases from V and 3 bases from J, leaving 15 bases between. The CDR3 DNA follows: TGTGCCAGCAGCCGGGACTCAAATTCCGACTATGGCTACACCTTC. Residues: CASSRDSNSDYGYTF.

V gene TRBV20-1 combines with J gene TRBJ1-1, with D perhaps matching TRBD1 (6 bases). V was cut by 0 bases and J by 1 base, with 9 bases left in between. Germline V gene data show CDR1 as DFQATT and CDR2 as SNEGSKA (reference sequence). The CDR3 spans 14 residues. Here the CDR3 reads CSARDPTGNTEAFF. The CDR3 nucleotides are TGCAGTGCTAGAGATCCGACAGGGAACACTGAAGCTTTCTTT.

This clonotype was seen at least ten times. The genes are TRBV27 and TRBJ2-7; possibly TRBD1 for D (6 bases). This CDR3 has 15 amino acids. Trimming removed 6 bases from V and 3 bases from J, with 18 bases in between. Germline lookup yields CDR1 MNHEY and CDR2 SMNVEV (reference sequence). The CDR3 DNA is TGTGCCAGCAGAGATAAACCGGGACACCACTACGAGCAGTACTTC. It is translated as CASRDKPGHHYEQYF.

This clonotype appeared many times. This chain uses TRBV19 with TRBJ1-2; a weak D match, TRBD1 (5 bases). This CDR3 is 13 amino acids long. V was cut by 1 base and J by 8 bases, with 11 bases left in between. Looked up from germline, CDR1 is LNHDA and CDR2 is SQIVND (reference sequence). DNA of the CDR3: TGTGCCAGTAGTATAGTGGAGGGGAGAGGCTACACCTTC. As protein: CASSIVEGRGYTF.

On this clonotype itself: With a much larger clone just one base away, this may be a read error. The chain uses TRBV6-1 and TRBJ1-1; D perhaps matches TRBD1 (5 bases). V was clipped by 6 bases and J by 1 base, with 12 bases between them. This CDR3 has 14 residues. Per the germline V gene, CDR1 is MNHNS and CDR2 is SASEGT. Written as DNA, the CDR3 is TGTGCCAGCAGCCCCAGGGAGTGGAACACTGAAGCTTTCTTT. Its translation is CASSPREWNTEAFF.

This clonotype was counted many times. V is TRBV7-8 and J is TRBJ2-1, with a tentative D call TRBD2 (6 bases). Trimming left V 2 bases short and J 10 bases short, with 12 bases between. This CDR3 has 13 residues. In germline, CDR1 is SGHVS, CDR2 FQNEAQ. The CDR3 spells CASSLRMEGEQFF. CDR3 nucleotide sequence: TGTGCCAGCAGCTTAAGGATGGAGGGAGAGCAGTTCTTC.

This clonotype was picked up a small number of times. The chain has TRBV6-1 and TRBJ2-1; TRBD1 agrees at 12 bases. J was trimmed by 6 bases and V by 2 bases; bases with no gene match: 2. The germline gives CDR1 MNHNS, CDR2 SASEGT. CDR3 length equals 15 residues. The CDR3 DNA follows: TGTGCCAGCAGTGAACCGGGACAGGGGGCCAATGAGCAGTTCTTC. Encoded protein: CASSEPGQGANEQFF.

This clonotype was seen repeatedly, ten times or more. The chain couples TRBV5-1 to TRBJ1-1; D is uncertain. The germline V gene has CDR1 SGHRS and CDR2 YFSETQ. CDR3 length equals 14 residues. Trimming took 3 bases from V and 0 from J, leaving 9 bases between them. The CDR3 protein is CASSSTPMNTEAFF. The CDR3 bases are TGCGCCAGCAGCTCTACACCCATGAACACTGAAGCTTTCTTT.

Ten or more counts support this clonotype. This chain connects TRBV5-1 to TRBJ2-2; D may be TRBD1 (6 bases). Trimming stripped 4 bases from V and 2 bases from J, with 15 bases between. The germline V gene encodes CDR1 SGHRS and CDR2 YFSETQ. The CDR3 runs to 16 residues. CDR3 sequence (DNA): TGCGCCAGCAGCGCGAGAACAGGGACCAACACCGGGGAGCTGTTTTTT. As protein: CASSARTGTNTGELFF. The variable domain in full, completed from reference TRBV5-1 and TRBJ2-2, reads KAGVTQTPRYLIKTRGQQVTLSCSPISGHRSVSWYQQTPGQGLQFLFEYFSETQRNKGNFPGRFSGRQFSNSRSEMNVSTLELGDSALYLCASSARTGTNTGELFFGEGSRLTVL.

This clonotype appeared many times. The V and J genes are TRBV12-3 or TRBV12-4 and TRBJ1-2, with D unresolved. The length of the CDR3 is 17 residues. V shed 3 bases and J shed 10 bases, with 27 bases lying between them. For the CDR3, the DNA is TGTGCCAGCAGTTTCCCCAAACCGCCGGGAACCTCCCCTGTCTACACCTTC. It encodes CASSFPKPPGTSPVYTF.

This clonotype appeared many times. J is TRBJ2-4 and V is TRBV20-1; TRBD2 agrees at 11 bases. Germline V gene lookup returns CDR1 DFQATT and CDR2 SNEGSKA (reference sequence). Trimming removed 5 bases from V and 6 bases from J; junction bases left unmatched: 15. This CDR3 spans 17 amino acids. CDR3 DNA: TGCAGTGCTCTACGATCCCGGGTAGCGGGGGGGCTAAACATTCAGTACTTC. It specifies CSALRSRVAGGLNIQYF.

This clonotype occurred many times. The chain combines TRBV29-1 with TRBJ1-2; the D gene is possibly TRBD1 (6 bases). The V gene's germline CDR1 is SQVTM and CDR2 ANQGSEA. The V gene lost 6 bases and the J gene lost 4 bases, with 15 bases spanning the gap. The CDR3 is 13 residues long. In nucleotides, the CDR3 is TGCAGCGTCGGGCAGGGGATGGGCTATGGCTACACCTTC. This translates into CSVGQGMGYGYTF. Full variable domain (missing parts from reference TRBV29-1 and TRBJ1-2): SAVISQKPSRDICQRGTSLTIQCQVDSQVTMMFWYRQQPGQSLTLIATANQGSEATYESGFVIDKFPISRPNLTFSTLTVSNMSPEDSSIYLCSVGQGMGYGYTFGSGTRLTVV.

This clonotype came up many times. The J gene is TRBJ2-1, the V gene TRBV5-4; 7 bases agree with TRBD2. The CDR3 sequence is 19 residues long. Germline V CDR1 and CDR2: SGHNT, YYREEE (reference sequence). After removal of 2 bases from V and 9 bases from J, the junction contained 23 bases not matched to a gene. The CDR3 here is CASSFLLHAPGGLGSEQFF. The CDR3 DNA reads as TGTGCCAGCAGCTTCCTACTACACGCACCGGGAGGCCTCGGGAGTGAGCAGTTCTTC. Supplemented by reference TRBV5-4 and TRBJ2-1, the full variable domain reads ETGVTQSPTHLIKTRGQQVTLRCSSQSGHNTVSWYQQALGQGPQFIFQYYREEENGRGNFPPRFSGLQFPNYSSELNVNALELDDSALYLCASSFLLHAPGGLGSEQFFGPGTRLTVL.

This clonotype was counted only a few times. V gene TRBV18 combines with J gene TRBJ1-2; D is unresolved. Trimming stripped 3 bases from V and 0 bases from J, with 23 bases between. Germline-derived CDR1 and CDR2 are KGHSH and LQKENI. The CDR3 is 19 residues long. CDR3 protein: CASSPVVGPTRQTNYGYTF. CDR3 DNA: TGTGCCAGCTCACCTGTCGTAGGTCCTACTAGGCAAACTAACTATGGCTACACCTTC.